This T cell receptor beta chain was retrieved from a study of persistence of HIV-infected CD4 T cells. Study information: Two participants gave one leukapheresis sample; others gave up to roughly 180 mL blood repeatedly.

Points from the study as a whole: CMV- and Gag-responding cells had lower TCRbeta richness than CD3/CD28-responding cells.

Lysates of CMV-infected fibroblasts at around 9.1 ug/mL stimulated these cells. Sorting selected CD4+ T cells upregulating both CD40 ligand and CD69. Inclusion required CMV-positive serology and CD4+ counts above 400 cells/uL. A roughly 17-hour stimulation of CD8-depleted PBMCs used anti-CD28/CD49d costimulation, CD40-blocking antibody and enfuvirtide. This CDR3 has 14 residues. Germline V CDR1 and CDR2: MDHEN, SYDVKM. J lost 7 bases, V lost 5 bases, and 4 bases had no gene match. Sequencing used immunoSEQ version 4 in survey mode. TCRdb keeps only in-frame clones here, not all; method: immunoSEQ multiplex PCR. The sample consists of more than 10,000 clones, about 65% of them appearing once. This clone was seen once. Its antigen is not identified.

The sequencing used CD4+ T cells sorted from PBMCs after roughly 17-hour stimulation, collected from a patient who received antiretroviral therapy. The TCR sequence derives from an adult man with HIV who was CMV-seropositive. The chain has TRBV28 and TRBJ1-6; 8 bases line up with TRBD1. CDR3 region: CASSPGQANSPLHF. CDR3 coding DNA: TGTGCCAGCAGTCCGGGACAGGCCAATTCACCCCTCCACTTT.